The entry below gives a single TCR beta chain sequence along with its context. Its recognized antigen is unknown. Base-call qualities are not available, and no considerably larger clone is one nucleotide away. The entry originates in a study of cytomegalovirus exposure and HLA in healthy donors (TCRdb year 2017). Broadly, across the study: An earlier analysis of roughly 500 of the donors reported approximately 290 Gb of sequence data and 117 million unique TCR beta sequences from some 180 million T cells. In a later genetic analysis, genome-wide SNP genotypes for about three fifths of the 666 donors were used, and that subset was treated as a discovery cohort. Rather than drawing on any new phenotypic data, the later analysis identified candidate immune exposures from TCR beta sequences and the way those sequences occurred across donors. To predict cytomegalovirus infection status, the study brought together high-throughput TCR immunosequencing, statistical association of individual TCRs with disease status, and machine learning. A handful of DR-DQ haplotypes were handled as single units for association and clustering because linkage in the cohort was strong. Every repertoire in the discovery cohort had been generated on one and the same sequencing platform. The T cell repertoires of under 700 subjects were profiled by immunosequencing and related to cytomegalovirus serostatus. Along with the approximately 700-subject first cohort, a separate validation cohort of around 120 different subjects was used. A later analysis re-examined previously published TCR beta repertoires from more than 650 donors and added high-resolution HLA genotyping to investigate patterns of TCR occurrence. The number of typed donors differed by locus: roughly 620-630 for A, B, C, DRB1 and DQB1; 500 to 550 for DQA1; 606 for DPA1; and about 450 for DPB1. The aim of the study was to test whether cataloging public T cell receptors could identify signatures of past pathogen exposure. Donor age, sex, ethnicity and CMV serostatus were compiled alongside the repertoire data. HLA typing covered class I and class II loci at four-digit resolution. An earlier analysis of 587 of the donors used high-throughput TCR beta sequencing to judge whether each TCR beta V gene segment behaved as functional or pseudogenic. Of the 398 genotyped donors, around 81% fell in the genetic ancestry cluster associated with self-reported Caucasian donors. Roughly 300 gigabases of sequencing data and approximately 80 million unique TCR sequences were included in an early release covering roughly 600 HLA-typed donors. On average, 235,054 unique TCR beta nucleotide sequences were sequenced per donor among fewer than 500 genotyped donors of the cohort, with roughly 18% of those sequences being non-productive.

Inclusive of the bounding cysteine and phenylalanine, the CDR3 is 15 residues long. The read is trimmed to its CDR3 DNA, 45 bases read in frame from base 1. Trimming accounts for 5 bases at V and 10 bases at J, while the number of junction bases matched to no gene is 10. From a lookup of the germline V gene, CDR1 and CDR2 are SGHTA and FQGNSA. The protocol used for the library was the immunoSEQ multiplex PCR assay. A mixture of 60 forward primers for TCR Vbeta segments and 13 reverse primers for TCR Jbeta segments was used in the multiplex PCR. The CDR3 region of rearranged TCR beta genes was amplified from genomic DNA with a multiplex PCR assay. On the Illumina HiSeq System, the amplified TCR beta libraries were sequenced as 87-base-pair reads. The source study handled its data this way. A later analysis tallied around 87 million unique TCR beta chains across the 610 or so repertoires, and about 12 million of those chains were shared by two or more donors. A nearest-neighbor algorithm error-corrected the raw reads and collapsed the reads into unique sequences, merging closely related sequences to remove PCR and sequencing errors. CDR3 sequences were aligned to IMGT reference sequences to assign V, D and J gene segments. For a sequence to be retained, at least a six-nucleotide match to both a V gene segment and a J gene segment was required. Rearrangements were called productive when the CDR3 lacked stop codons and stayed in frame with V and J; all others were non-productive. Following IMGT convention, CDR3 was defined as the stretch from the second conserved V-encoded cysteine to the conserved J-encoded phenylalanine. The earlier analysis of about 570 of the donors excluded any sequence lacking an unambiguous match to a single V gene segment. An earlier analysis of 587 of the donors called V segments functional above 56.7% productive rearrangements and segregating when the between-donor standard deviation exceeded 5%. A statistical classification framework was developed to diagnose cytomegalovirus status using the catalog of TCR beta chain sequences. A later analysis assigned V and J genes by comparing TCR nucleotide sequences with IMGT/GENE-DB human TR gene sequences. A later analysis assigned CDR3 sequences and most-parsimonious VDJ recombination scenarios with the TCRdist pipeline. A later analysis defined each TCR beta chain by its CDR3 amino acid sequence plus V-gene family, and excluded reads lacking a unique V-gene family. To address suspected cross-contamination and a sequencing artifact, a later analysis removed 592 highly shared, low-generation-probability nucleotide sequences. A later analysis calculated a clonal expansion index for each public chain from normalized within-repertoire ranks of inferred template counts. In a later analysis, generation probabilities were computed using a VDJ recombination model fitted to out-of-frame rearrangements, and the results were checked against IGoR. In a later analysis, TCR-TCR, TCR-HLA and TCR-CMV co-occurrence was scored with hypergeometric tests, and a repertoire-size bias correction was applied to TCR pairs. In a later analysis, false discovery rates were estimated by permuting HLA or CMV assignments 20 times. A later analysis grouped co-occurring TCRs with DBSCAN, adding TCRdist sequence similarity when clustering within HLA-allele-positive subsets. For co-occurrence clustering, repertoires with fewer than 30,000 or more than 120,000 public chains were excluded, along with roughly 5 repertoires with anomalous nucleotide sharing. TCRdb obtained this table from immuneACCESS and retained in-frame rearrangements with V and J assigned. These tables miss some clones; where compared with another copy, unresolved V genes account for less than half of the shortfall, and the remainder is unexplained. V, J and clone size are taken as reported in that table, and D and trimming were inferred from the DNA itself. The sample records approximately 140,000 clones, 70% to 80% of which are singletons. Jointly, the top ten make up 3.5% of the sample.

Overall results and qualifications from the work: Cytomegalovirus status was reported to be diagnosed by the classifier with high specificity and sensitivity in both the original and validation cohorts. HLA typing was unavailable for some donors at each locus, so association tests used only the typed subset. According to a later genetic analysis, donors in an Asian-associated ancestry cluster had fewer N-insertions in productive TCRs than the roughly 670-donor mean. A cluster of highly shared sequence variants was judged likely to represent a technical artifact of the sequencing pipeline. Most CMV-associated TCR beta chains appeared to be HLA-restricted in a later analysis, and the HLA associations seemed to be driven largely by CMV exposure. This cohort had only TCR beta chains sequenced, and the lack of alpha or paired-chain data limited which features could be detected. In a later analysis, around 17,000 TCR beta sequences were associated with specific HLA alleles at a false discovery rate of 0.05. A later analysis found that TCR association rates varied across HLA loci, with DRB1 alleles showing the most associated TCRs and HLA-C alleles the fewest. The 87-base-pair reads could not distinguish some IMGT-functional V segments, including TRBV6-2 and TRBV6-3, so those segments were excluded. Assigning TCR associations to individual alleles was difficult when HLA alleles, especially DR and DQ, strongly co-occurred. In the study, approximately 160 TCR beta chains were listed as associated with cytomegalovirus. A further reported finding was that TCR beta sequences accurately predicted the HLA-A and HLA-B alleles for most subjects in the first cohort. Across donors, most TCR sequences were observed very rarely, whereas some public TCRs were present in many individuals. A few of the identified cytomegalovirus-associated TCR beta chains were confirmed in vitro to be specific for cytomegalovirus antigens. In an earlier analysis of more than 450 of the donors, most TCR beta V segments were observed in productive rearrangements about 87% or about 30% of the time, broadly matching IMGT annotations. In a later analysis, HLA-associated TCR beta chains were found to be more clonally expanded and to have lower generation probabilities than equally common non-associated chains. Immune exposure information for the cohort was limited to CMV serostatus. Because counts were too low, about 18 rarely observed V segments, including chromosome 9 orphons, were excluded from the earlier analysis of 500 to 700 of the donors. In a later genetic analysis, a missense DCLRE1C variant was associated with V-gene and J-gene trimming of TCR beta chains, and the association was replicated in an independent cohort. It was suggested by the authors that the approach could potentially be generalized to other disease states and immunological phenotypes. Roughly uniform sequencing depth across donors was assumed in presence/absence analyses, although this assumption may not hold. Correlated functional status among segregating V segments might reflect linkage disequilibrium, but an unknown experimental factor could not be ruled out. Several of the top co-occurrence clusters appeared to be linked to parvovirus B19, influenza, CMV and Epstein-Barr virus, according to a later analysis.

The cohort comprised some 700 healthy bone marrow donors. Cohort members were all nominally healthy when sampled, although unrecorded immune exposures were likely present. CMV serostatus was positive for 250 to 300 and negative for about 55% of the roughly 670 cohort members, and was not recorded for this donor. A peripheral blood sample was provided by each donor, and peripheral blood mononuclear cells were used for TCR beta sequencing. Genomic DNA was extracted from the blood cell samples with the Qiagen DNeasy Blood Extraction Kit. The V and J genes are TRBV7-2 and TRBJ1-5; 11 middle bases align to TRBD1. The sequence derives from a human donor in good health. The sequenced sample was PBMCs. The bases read TGTGCCAGCAGCGAAGGACAGGGGGCCGTTAACCCCCAGCATTTT. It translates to CASSEGQGAVNPQHF.